This TCR beta chain was documented in a study of blood T cell repertoires in COVID-19. Authors' processing steps: Nucleated cell counts were estimated from reference gene primer amplification. Clones were read by immunoSEQ multiplex PCR, and TCRdb kept only the in-frame ones, dropping some. The V and J calls and clone size are taken from that table; D and trimming were inferred from the DNA. The repertoire holds about 51,000 clones, with around nine tenths as singletons. Germline values: CDR1 SGHRS, CDR2 YFSETQ. V lost 4 bases to trimming and J lost 4 bases; unmatched junction nucleotides: 11. The CDR3 loop spans 16 amino acids.

The sequenced sample consisted of peripheral blood. V usage is TRBV5-1 and J usage is TRBJ2-3; 8 bases fit TRBD2. The source is a man in his sixties with acute or convalescent COVID-19. The CDR3 DNA is TGCGCCAGCAGCCCTCTTGCGGGACTAGGGGCAGATACGCAGTATTTT. Translated, it gives CASSPLAGLGADTQYF.